This T cell receptor beta chain was sequenced for a study of Graves' ophthalmopathy and Graves' hyperthyroidism. This clonotype was detected only once. Amplification of the TCR beta CDR3 regions used RNA transcripts (as template). Amplification began with first-round RT-PCR using HTBI primers, then second-round multiplex PCR was performed. TCRdb passed the multiplex PCR reads through MiXCR, listing each CDR3 protein once. The table has 360,000 or so distinct CDR3 sequences, about 18% seen once. V lost 4 bases, J lost 5 bases, and 4 bases stayed unmatched. Per germline, CDR1 MNHEY and CDR2 SMNVEV (reference sequence). The CDR3 loop spans 14 amino acids.

The V and J genes are TRBV27 and TRBJ1-1; 10 nucleotides align to TRBD1. The sequenced material came from peripheral blood. The clonotype was recovered from a woman aged 18-30 years with Graves' ophthalmopathy. CDR3 nucleotides: TGTGCCAGCAGTTCGCCGGACAGGGGGACTGAAGCTTTCTTT. Its translation is CASSSPDRGTEAFF.